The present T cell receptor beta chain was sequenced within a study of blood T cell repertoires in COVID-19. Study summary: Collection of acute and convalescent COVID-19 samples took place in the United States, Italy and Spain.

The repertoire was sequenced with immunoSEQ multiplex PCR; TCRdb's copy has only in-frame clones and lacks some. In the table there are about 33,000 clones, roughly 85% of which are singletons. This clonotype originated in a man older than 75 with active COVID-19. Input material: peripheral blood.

The CDR3, as DNA: TGTGCCAGCAGCCCCCGGGGGGGCCGACCAGATACGCAGTATTTT. As protein: CASSPRGGRPDTQYF. This chain uses TRBV27 with TRBJ2-3; 8 positions agree with TRBD2. Losses at the gene ends were 6 bases for V and 4 bases for J; bases not matched to a gene: 9. CDR3 length: 15 amino acids. Per germline, CDR1 MNHEY and CDR2 SMNVEV (reference sequence).